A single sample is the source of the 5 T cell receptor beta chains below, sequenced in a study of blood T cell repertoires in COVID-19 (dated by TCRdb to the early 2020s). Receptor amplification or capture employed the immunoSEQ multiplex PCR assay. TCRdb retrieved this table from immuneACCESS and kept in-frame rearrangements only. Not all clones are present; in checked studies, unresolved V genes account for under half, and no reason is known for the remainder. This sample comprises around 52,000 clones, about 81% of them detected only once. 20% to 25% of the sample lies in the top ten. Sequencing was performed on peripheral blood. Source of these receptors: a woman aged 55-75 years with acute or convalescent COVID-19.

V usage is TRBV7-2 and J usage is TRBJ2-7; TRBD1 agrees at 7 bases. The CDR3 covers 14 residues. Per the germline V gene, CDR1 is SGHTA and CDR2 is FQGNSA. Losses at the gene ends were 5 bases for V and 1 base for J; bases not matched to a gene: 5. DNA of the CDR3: TGTGCCAGCAGCCCAGGCAGGGGGTCCTACGAGCAGTACTTC. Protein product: CASSPGRGSYEQYF.

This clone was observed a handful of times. The CDR3 spells CASSMGLTLYGYTF. CDR3 coding DNA: TGTGCCAGCAGCATGGGCCTCACCTTATATGGCTACACCTTC. This chain joins TRBV7-8 and TRBJ1-2; D is undetermined. This CDR3 region has 14 residues. V shed 5 bases and J shed 5 bases, with 15 bases lying between them. Germline lookup yields CDR1 SGHVS and CDR2 FQNEAQ.

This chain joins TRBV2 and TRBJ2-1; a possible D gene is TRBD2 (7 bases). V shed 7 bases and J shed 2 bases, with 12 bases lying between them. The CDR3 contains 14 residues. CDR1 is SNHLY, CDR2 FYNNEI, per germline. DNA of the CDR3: TGTGCCAGCAACGTGGGGGGGCCCTACAATGAGCAGTTCTTC. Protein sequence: CASNVGGPYNEQFF. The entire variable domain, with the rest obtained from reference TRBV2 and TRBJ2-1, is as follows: EPEVTQTPSHQVTQMGQEVILRCVPISNHLYFYWYRQILGQKVEFLVSFYNNEISEKSEIFDDQFSVERPDGSNFTLKIRSTKLEDSAMYFCASNVGGPYNEQFFGPGTRLTVL.

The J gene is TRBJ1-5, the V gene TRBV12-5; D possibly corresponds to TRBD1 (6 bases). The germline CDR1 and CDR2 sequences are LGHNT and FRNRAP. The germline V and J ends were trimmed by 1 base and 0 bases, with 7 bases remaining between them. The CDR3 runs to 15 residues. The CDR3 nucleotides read TGTGCTAGTGGTTTGGAAGGGGGTAGCAATCAGCCCCAGCATTTT. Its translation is CASGLEGGSNQPQHF.

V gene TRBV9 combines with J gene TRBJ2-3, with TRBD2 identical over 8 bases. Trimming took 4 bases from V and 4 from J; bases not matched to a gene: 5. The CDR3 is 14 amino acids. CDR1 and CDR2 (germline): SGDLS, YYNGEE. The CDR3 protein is CASSYGLAADTQYF. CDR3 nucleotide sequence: TGTGCCAGCAGCTATGGACTAGCTGCAGATACGCAGTATTTT.